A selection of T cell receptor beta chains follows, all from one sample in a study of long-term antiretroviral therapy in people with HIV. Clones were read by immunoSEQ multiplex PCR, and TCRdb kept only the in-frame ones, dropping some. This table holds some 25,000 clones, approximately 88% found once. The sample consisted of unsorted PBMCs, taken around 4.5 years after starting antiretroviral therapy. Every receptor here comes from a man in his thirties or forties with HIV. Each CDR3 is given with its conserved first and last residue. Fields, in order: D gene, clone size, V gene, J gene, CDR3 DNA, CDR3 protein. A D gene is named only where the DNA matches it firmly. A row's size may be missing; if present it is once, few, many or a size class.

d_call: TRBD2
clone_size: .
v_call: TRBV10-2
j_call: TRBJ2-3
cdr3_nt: TGCGCCAGCAGCACCGGGACTAGCGGGAGGGATACGCAGTATTTT
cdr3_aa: CASSTGTSGRDTQYF

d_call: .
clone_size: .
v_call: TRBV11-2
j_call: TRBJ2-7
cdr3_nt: TGTGCCAGCAGCCATTACTACGAGCAGTACTTC
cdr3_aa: CASSHYYEQYF

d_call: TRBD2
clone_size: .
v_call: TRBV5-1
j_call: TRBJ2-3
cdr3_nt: TGCGCCAGCAGCCGTAGCGGGAGCTCAGATACGCAGTATTTT
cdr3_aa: CASSRSGSSDTQYF

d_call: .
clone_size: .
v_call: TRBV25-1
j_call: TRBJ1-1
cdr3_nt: TGTGCCAGCAGTTTGGGCCACGGGGCTGACACTGAAGCTTTCTTT
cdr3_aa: CASSLGHGADTEAFF

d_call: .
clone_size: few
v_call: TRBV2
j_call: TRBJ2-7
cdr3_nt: TGTGCCAGCCTAGGCAGCTCCTACGAGCAGTACTTC
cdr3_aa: CASLGSSYEQYF

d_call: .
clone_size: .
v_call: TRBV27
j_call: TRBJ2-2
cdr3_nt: TGTGCCAGCAGTTTATTAGGAACCGGGGAGCTGTTTTTT
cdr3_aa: CASSLLGTGELFF

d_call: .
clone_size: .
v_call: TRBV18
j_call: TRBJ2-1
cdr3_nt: TGTGCCAGCTCACCACCAACTCGGGAAGATGAGCAGTTCTTC
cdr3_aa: CASSPPTREDEQFF

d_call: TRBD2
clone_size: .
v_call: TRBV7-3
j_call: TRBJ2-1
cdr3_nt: TGTGCCAGCAGCTTACTAGCGGCGATCTCCTACAATGAGCAGTTCTTC
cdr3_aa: CASSLLAAISYNEQFF

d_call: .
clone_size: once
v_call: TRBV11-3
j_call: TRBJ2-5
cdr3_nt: TGTGCCAGCAGCTTAGCAGGGGCGGAGACCCAGTACTTC
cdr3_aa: CASSLAGAETQYF

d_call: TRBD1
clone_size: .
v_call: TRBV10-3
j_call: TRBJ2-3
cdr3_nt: TGTGCCATCAGTGAGCCGACAGCCCAGGGGGCATCAGATACGCAGTATTTT
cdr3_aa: CAISEPTAQGASDTQYF

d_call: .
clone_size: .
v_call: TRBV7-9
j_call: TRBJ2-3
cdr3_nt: TGTGCCAGCAGCTTAAGAGGGGGGGTTCGGGCAGATACGCAGTATTTT
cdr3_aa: CASSLRGGVRADTQYF

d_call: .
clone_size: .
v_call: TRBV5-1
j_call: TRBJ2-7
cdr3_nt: TGCGCCAGCAGCGTGACGGGACAAGGCGATACAATGCAGTACTTC
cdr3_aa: CASSVTGQGDTMQYF

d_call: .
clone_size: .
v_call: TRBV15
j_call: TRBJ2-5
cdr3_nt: TGTGCCACCAGCAGAGGCAGACAGACCGGGGCGGAGACCCAGTACTTC
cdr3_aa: CATSRGRQTGAETQYF

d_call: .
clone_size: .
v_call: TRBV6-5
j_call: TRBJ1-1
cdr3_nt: TGTGCCAGCAGAGCGAACACTGAAGCTTTCTTT
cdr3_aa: CASRANTEAFF

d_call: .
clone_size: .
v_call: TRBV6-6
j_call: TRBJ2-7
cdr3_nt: TGTGCCAGCAGTTACGCCGCGACAGACTACGAGCAGTACTTC
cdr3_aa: CASSYAATDYEQYF

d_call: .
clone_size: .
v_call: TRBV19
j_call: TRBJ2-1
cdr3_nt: TGTGCCAGTAGTCGCGAGGACAGTCCGAATGAGCAGTTCTTC
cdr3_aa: CASSREDSPNEQFF

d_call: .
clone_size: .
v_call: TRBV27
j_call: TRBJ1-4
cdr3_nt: TGTGCCAGCAGTTTAGGGGCGGGCGCGGGAGAAAAACTGTTTTTT
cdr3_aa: CASSLGAGAGEKLFF

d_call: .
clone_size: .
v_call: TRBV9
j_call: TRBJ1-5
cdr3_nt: TGTGCCAGCAGCGTAATGCCAGAAAATCAGCCCCAGCATTTT
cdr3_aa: CASSVMPENQPQHF

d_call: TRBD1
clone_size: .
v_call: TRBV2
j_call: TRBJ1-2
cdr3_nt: TGTGCCAGCCAGGACAGGGCTGGTGGCTACACCTTC
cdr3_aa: CASQDRAGGYTF

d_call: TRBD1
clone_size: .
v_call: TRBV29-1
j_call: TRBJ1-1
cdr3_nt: TGCAGCGCCAGGGACAGGGCTTGGGGAGCTTTCTTT
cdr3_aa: CSARDRAWGAFF

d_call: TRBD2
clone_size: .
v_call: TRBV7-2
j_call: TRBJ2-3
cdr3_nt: TGTGCCAGCAGCTTCGGACTAGCAGATACGCAGTATTTT
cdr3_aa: CASSFGLADTQYF

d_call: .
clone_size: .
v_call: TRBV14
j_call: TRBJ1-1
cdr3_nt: TGTGCCAGCAGCCCGACGGGCAGTTCGAACACTGAAGCTTTCTTT
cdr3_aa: CASSPTGSSNTEAFF

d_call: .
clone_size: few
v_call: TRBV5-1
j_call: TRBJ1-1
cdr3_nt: TGCGCCAGCAGTAGGGAGCCGGCGGCTGAAGCTTTCTTT
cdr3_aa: CASSREPAAEAFF

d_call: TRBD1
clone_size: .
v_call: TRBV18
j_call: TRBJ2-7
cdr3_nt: TGTGCCAGCTCACCTCGGACAGGGGGCCACGAGCAGTACTTC
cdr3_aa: CASSPRTGGHEQYF

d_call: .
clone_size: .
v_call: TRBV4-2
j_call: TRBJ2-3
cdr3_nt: TGTGCCAGCAGCCAAGATAGAATAACAGATACGCAGTATTTT
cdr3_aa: CASSQDRITDTQYF

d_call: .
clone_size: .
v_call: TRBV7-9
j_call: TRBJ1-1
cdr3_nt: TGTGCCAGCAGCTTACAGGGGACGAACACTGAAGCTTTCTTT
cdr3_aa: CASSLQGTNTEAFF

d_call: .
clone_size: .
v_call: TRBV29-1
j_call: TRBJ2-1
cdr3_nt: TGCAGCGTTGATGTAGGCCATGAGCAGTTCTTC
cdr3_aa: CSVDVGHEQFF

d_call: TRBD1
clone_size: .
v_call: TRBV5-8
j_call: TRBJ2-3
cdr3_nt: TGTGCCAGCAGCCCGGGACAGACCCACACAGATACGCAGTATTTT
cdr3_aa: CASSPGQTHTDTQYF

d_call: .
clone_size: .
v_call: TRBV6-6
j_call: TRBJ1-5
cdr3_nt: TGTGCCAGCAGTTACGGGCTGGGGAATCAGCCCCAGCATTTT
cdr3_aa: CASSYGLGNQPQHF

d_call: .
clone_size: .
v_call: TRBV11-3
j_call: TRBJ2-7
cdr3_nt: TGTGCCAGCAGCCATACAGGGTTTAGCTCCTACGAGCAGTACTTC
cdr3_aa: CASSHTGFSSYEQYF

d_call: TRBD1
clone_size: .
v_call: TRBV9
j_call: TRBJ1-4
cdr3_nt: TGTGCCAGCAGCGCCACATCCGGGACAGCTAATGAAAAACTGTTTTTT
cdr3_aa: CASSATSGTANEKLFF

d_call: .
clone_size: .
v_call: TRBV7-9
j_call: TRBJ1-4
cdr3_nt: TGTGCCAGCAGCAACCCCGAAGAAGGGGAAAAACTGTTTTTT
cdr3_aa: CASSNPEEGEKLFF

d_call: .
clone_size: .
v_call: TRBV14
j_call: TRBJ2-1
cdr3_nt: TGTGCCAGCAGCCCCCTGAGCGCCGGCCTCAATGAGCAGTTCTTC
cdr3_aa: CASSPLSAGLNEQFF

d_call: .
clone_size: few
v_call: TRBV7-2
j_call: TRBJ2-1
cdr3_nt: TGTGCCAGCAGCTTATATTCGAGCTCCTACAATGAGCAGTTCTTC
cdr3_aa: CASSLYSSSYNEQFF

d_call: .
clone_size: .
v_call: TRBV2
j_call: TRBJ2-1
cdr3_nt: TGTGCCAGCGCTCAGGGACGGAACAATGAGCAGTTCTTC
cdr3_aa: CASAQGRNNEQFF

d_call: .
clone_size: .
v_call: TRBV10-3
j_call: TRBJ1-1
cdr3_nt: TGTGCCATCAGTGAGTCGCCGGTTGTCACTGAAGCTTTCTTT
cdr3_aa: CAISESPVVTEAFF

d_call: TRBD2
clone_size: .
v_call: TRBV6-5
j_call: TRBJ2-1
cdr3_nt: TGTGCCAGCAGCACACTAGCGGGGGGGTACAATGAGCAGTTCTTC
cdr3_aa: CASSTLAGGYNEQFF

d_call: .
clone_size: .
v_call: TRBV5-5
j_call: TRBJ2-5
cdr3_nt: TGTGCCAGCAGCTTGGAAGGGACCCCGGGGGAGACCCAGTACTTC
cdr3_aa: CASSLEGTPGETQYF

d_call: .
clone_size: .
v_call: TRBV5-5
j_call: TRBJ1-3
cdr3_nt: TGTGCCAGCAGCGATTACCCTGGAAACACCATATATTTT
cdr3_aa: CASSDYPGNTIYF

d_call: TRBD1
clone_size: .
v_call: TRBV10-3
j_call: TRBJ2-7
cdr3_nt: TGTGCCAGCAGTTATTGGCCAGGGGGAACCTACGAGCAGTACTTC
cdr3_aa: CASSYWPGGTYEQYF

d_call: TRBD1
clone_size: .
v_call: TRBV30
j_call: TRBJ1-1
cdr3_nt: TGTGCCTGGAGGGGGACAGGGGGCAGGGTTACTGAAGCTTTCTTT
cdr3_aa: CAWRGTGGRVTEAFF

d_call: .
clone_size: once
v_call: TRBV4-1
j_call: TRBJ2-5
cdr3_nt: TGCGCCAGCAGCCAAGTGAGATACCTAGGGCAAGAGACCCAGTACTTC
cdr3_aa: CASSQVRYLGQETQYF

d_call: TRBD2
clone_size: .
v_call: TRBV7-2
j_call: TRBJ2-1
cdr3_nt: TGTGCCAGCAGCCCCTGGACTAGTAGCTCCTACAATGAGCAGTTCTTC
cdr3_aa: CASSPWTSSSYNEQFF

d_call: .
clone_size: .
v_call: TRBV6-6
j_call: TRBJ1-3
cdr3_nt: TGTGCCAGCGGGGAAGGGTCTGGAAACACCATATATTTT
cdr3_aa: CASGEGSGNTIYF

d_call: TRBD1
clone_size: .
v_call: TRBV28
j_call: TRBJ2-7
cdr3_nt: TGTGCCAGCAGTTCGACAGGGGATGGGCTGGGCGAGCAGTACTTC
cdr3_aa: CASSSTGDGLGEQYF

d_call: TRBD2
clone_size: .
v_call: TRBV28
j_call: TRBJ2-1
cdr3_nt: TGTGCCAGCAGTTTACACGGACTAGCGGGACCCGATGAGCAGTTCTTC
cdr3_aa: CASSLHGLAGPDEQFF

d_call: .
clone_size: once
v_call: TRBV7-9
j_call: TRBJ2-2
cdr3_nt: TGTGCCAGCAGCGGAAGGGGTCACGGGGAGCTGTTTTTT
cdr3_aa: CASSGRGHGELFF

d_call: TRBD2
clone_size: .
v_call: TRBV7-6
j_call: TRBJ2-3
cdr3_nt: TGTGCCAGCAGCACCTTGACTAGCAAGGGCACAGATACGCAGTATTTT
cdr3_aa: CASSTLTSKGTDTQYF

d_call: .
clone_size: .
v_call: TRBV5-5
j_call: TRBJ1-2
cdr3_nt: TGTGCCAGCAGCCCACAGTGGCCAGACAGCTACACCTTC
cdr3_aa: CASSPQWPDSYTF

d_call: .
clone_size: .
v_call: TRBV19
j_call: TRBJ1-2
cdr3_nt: TGTGCCAGTAGTAGGACCGTTAACTATGGCTACACCTTC
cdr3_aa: CASSRTVNYGYTF

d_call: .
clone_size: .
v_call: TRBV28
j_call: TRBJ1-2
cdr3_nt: TGTGCCAGCAGTTTTCGGGGGGGGAATGGCTACACCTTC
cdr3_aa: CASSFRGGNGYTF

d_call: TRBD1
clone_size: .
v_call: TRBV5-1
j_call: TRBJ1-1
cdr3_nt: TGCGCCAGTAATACAGGGGGAATGAACACTGAAGCTTTCTTT
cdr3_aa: CASNTGGMNTEAFF

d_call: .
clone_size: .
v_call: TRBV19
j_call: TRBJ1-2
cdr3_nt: TGTGCCAGTAGTAATAGAGATCGTGGCTACACCTTC
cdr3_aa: CASSNRDRGYTF

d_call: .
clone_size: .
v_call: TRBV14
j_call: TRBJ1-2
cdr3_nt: TGTGCCAGCAGCCAATCGGGGAAGCAAAAGCCCTACACCTTC
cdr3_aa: CASSQSGKQKPYTF

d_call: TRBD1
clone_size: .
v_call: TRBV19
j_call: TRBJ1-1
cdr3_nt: TGTGCCAGTAGGTATGGGACAGGGACCACTGAAGCTTTCTTT
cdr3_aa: CASRYGTGTTEAFF

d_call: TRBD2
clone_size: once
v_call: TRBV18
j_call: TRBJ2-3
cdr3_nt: TGTGCCAGCTCACCACCGAACGGGAGGGGAGATACGCAGTATTTT
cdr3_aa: CASSPPNGRGDTQYF

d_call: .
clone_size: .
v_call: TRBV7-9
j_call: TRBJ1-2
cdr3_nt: TGTGCCAGCAGCTTAGGGACCGGGTTTAACTATGGCTACACCTTC
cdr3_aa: CASSLGTGFNYGYTF

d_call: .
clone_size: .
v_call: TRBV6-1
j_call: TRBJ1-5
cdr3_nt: TGTGCCAGCAGTGTCCAGGGTCCCCAGAGCAATCAGCCCCAGCATTTT
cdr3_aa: CASSVQGPQSNQPQHF

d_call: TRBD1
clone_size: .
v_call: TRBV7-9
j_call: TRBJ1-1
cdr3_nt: TGTGCCAGCAGCCTTATGACAGGGCCCACTGAAGCTTTCTTT
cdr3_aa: CASSLMTGPTEAFF

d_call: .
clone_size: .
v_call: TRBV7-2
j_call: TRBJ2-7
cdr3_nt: TGTGCCAGCAGCTTAGGCGGGAACCAATACGAGCAGTACTTC
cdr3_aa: CASSLGGNQYEQYF